This record concerns one T cell receptor (beta chain) sequence. The antigen remains unidentified. The CDR3 spans 16 residues. Looked up from germline, CDR1 is SGHRS and CDR2 is YFSETQ. V trimming: 0 bases; J trimming: 6 bases; junction bases outside the gene matches: 8. The assay was immunoSEQ multiplex PCR, and TCRdb's table has in-frame clones only and misses some. The data hold roughly 110,000 clones, with roughly 90% observed a single time. This sample is drawn from a study of graft-versus-host responses after intestinal transplantation. This specimen was unstimulated CD4+ T cells sorted from spleen or lymph node cells, taken before transplant. This receptor was identified in a human donor who was the organ donor for an intestinal transplant. The chain carries TRBV5-1 and TRBJ2-3; 9 bases line up with TRBD2. CDR3 sequence: CASSLVLSGRADTQYF. The CDR3 DNA reads TGCGCCAGCAGCTTGGTTCTTAGCGGGAGAGCGGATACGCAGTATTTT.